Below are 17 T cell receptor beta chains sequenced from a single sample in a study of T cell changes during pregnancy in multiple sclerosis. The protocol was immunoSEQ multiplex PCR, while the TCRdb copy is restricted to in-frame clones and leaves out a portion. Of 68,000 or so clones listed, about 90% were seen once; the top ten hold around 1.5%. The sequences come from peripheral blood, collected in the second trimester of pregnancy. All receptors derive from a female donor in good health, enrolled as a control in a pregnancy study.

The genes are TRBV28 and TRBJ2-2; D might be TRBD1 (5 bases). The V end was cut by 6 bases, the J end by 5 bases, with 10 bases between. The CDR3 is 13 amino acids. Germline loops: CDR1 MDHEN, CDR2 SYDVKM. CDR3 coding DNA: TGTGCCAGCAGGCCTCAGGGTACCGGGGAGCTGTTTTTT. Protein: CASRPQGTGELFF.

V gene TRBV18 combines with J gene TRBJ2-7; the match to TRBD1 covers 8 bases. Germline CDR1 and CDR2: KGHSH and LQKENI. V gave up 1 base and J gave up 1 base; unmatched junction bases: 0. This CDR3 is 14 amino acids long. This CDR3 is CASSPRQGSYEQYF. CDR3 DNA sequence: TGTGCCAGCTCACCACGACAGGGGTCCTACGAGCAGTACTTC.

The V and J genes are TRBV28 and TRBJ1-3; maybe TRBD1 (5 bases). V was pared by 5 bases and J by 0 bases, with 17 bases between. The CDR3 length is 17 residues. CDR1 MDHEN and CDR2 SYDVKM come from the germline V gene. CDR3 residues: CASSTLRTGYSGNTIYF. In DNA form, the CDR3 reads TGTGCCAGCAGTACCCTTCGAACAGGCTACTCTGGAAACACCATATATTTT.

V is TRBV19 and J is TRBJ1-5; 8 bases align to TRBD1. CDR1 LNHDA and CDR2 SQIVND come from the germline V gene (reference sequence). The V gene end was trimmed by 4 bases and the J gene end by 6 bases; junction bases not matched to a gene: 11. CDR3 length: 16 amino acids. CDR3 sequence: CASSTFRQGQGQPQHF. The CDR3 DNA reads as TGTGCCAGTAGTACCTTCCGACAGGGGCAGGGTCAGCCCCAGCATTTT.

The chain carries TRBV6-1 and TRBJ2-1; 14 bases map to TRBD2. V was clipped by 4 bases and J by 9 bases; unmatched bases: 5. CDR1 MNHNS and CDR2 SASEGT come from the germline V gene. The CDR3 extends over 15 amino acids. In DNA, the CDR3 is TGTGCCAGCAGTGGACTAGCGGGAGGGCCTAGTGAGCAGTTCTTC. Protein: CASSGLAGGPSEQFF.

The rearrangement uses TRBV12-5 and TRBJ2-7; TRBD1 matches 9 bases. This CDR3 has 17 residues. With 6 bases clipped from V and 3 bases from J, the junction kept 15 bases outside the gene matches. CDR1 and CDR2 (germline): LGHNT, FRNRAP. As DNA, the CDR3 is TGTGCTAGTGGGCCCGGGACAGGGACAATACAACGCTACGAGCAGTACTTC. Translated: CASGPGTGTIQRYEQYF.

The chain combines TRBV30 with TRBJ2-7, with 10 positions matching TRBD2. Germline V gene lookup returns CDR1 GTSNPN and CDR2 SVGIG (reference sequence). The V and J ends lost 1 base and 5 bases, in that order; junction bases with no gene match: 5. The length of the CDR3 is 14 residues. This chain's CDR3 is CAWSGAGGPHEQYF. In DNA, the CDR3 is TGTGCCTGGAGTGGAGCGGGAGGGCCGCACGAGCAGTACTTC.

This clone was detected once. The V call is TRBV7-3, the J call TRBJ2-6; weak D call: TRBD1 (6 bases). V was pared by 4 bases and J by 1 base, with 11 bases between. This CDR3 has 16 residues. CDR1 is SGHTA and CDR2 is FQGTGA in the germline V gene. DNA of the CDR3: TGTGCCAGCAGCTCAAACAGGGTATCTGGGGCCAACGTCCTGACTTTC. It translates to CASSSNRVSGANVLTF.

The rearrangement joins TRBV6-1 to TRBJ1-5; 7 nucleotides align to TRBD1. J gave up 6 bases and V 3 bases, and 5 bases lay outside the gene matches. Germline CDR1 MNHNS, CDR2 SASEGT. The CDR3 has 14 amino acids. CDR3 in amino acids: CASSERGLGQPQHF. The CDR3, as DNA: TGTGCCAGCAGTGAGAGGGGGCTGGGTCAGCCCCAGCATTTT.

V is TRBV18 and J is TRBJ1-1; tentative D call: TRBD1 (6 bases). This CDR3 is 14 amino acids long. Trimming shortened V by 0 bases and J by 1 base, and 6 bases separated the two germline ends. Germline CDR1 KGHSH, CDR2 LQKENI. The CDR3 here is CASSPPDRNTEAFF. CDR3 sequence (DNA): TGTGCCAGCTCACCACCGGACAGGAACACTGAAGCTTTCTTT.

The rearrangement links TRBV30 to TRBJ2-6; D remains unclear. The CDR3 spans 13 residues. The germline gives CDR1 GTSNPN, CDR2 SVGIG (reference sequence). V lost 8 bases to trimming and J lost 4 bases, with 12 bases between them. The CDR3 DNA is TGTGCCGGTCTTGGCCTGGGGGCCAACGTCCTGACTTTC. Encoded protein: CAGLGLGANVLTF.

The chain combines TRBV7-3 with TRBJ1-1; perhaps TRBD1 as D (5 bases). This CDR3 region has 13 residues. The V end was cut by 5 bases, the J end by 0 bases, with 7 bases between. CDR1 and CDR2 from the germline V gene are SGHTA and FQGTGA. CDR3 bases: TGTGCCAGCAGCCGGGGGGTGAACACTGAAGCTTTCTTT. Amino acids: CASSRGVNTEAFF.

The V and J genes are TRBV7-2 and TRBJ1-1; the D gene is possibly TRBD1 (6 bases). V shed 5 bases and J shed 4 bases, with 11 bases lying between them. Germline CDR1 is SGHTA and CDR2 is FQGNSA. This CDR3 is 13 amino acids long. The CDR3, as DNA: TGTGCCAGCAGCCCCAGAGGGGGCACTGAAGCTTTCTTT. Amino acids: CASSPRGGTEAFF. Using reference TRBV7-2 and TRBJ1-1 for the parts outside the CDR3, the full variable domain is GAGVSQSPSNKVTEKGKDVELRCDPISGHTALYWYRQSLGQGLEFLIYFQGNSAPDKSGLPSDRFSAERTGGSVSTLTIQRTQQEDSAVYLCASSPRGGTEAFFGQGTRLTVV.

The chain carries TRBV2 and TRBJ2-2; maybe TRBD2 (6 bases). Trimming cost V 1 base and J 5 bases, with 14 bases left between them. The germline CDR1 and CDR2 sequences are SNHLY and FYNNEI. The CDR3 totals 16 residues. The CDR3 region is CASSEVRRDGTGELFF. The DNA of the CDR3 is TGTGCCAGCAGTGAAGTAAGGCGGGACGGTACCGGGGAGCTGTTTTTT.

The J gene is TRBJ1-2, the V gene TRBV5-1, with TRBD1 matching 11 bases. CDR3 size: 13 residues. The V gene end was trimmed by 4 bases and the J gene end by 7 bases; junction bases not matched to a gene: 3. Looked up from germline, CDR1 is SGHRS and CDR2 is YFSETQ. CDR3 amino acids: CASSGQGAGGYTF. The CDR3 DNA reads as TGCGCCAGCAGCGGACAGGGGGCTGGTGGCTACACCTTC.

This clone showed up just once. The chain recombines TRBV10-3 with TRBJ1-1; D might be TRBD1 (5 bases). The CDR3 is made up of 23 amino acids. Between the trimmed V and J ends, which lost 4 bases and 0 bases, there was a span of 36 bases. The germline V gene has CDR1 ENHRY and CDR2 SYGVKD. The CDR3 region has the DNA TGTGCCATCAGTGCTTCCATCGGTTCCGGCAGGGAAGCCCGGACGCCCATGAACACTGAAGCTTTCTTT. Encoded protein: CAISASIGSGREARTPMNTEAFF.

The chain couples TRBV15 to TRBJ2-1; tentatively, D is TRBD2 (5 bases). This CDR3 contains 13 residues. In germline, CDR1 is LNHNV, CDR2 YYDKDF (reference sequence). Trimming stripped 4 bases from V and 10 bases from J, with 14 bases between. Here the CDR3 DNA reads TGTGCCACCAGCAAAGTGACTACCTCGGAGCAGTTCTTC. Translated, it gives CATSKVTTSEQFF. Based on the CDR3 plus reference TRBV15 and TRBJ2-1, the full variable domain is DAMVIQNPRYQVTQFGKPVTLSCSQTLNHNVMYWYQQKSSQAPKLLFHYYDKDFNNEADTPDNFQSRRPNTSFCFLDIRSPGLGDTAMYLCATSKVTTSEQFFGPGTRLTVL.